The 29 T cell receptor beta chains reported below all come from one sample, sequenced in a study of CD8+ T cells in alopecia areata. Extraction and reverse transcription of RNA yielded cDNA as the sequencing template. The method was immunoSEQ multiplex PCR; TCRdb's version includes in-frame clones alone and lacks a portion of them. The sample has 110,000 or so clones; 56% are singletons. Stated treatment: oral pan-JAK inhibitor, 5-10 mg twice daily. The specimen comprised CD4+ T cells sorted from blood, sampled at week 24, from a patient treated with tofacitinib. These receptors were taken from a human donor with alopecia areata.

This chain joins TRBV7-3 and TRBJ2-2, with D unresolved. Germline V gene lookup returns CDR1 SGHTA and CDR2 FQGTGA. This CDR3 spans 18 amino acids. V lost 4 bases and J 2 bases, leaving 20 bases between the germline ends. The DNA for the CDR3 is TGTGCCAGCAGCTCTGAGGACGGACCAGGAAGAAACACCGGGGAGCTGTTTTTT. Its translation: CASSSEDGPGRNTGELFF.

V is TRBV30 and J is TRBJ2-1, with D tentatively TRBD1 (6 bases). The CDR3 consists of 12 residues. V gave up 3 bases and J gave up 7 bases, with 10 bases separating them. Germline CDR1 reads GTSNPN; CDR2 reads SVGIG (reference sequence). CDR3 in DNA: TGTGCCTGGAGCGAACAGGGAAATGAGCAGTTCTTC. Residues: CAWSEQGNEQFF.

V and J are TRBV11-3 and TRBJ2-1; D gene unclear. V was cut by 5 bases and J by 5 bases, with 10 bases left in between. Germline V gene data show CDR1 as SGHNT and CDR2 as YENEEA. The CDR3 loop spans 13 amino acids. In DNA form, the CDR3 reads TGTGCCAGCAGCCCGCGTGGGGACAATGAGCAGTTCTTC. Its translation is CASSPRGDNEQFF. The full variable domain, completed using reference TRBV11-3 and TRBJ2-1, is EAGVVQSPRYKIIEKKQPVAFWCNPISGHNTLYWYLQNLGQGPELLIRYENEEAVDDSQLPKDRFSAERLKGVDSTLKIQPAELGDSAVYLCASSPRGDNEQFFGPGTRLTVL.

V and J are TRBV15 and TRBJ1-2; D is uncertain. The germline V gene has CDR1 LNHNV and CDR2 YYDKDF (reference sequence). Trimming removed 3 bases from V and 8 bases from J, with 13 bases in between. The CDR3 runs to 13 residues. The CDR3 here is CATSSGPYTGYTF. The CDR3 DNA sequence: TGTGCCACCAGCAGCGGACCCTATACCGGCTACACCTTC.

The table lists this clone with a few counts. The rearrangement uses TRBV7-9 and TRBJ2-3; D gene uncertain. This CDR3 region has 15 residues. Trimming took 2 bases from V and 3 from J, leaving 12 bases between them. Germline V gene sequence: CDR1 SEHNR, CDR2 FQNEAQ (reference sequence). The CDR3 loop is CASSLRLGLTDTQYF. The CDR3 DNA reads as TGTGCCAGCAGCTTACGATTGGGTCTTACAGATACGCAGTATTTT.

The chain recombines TRBV11-1 with TRBJ2-5; 11 nucleotides agree with TRBD2. CDR3 length equals 16 residues. From germline, CDR1 is SGHAT and CDR2 FQDESV (reference sequence). J lost 4 bases, V lost 5 bases, and 9 bases had no gene match. The CDR3 region is CASSPTRLAGRETQYF. The CDR3 DNA reads as TGTGCCAGCAGCCCGACCAGACTAGCGGGGAGAGAGACCCAGTACTTC.

This clone was detected a few times. The rearrangement uses TRBV11-2 and TRBJ2-7; D uncertain. CDR1 and CDR2 from the germline V gene are SGHAT and FQNNGV. The V gene lost 4 bases and the J gene lost 4 bases, with 2 bases spanning the gap. This CDR3 has 10 residues. CDR3: CASSSYEQYF. The CDR3 bases are TGTGCCAGCAGCTCGTACGAGCAGTACTTC.

The V call is TRBV29-1, the J call TRBJ1-1, with D maybe TRBD1 (5 bases). Germline V gene lookup returns CDR1 SQVTM and CDR2 ANQGSEA. The ends were cut back, 6 bases at V and 2 bases at J, with 10 bases in the middle. The CDR3 sequence is 12 residues long. The CDR3 sequence is CSVSQGNTEAFF. The CDR3 DNA reads as TGCAGCGTATCCCAGGGTAACACTGAAGCTTTCTTT.

This sequence joins TRBV2 and TRBJ1-5, with D unresolved. Trimming left V 2 bases short and J 2 bases short, with 10 bases between. Germline assignment: CDR1 SNHLY and CDR2 FYNNEI. The CDR3 is made up of 15 amino acids. CDR3 loop: CASSETNRGNQPQHF. CDR3 bases: TGTGCCAGCAGTGAAACTAACCGTGGCAATCAGCCCCAGCATTTT.

This clone occurred a few times. J is TRBJ2-5 and V is TRBV2, with D hard to call. CDR1 is SNHLY, CDR2 FYNNEI, per germline. This CDR3 region has 16 residues. Trimming stripped 0 bases from V and 7 bases from J, with 18 bases between. CDR3 sequence: CASSEALIGSSGTQYF. As DNA, the CDR3 is TGTGCCAGCAGTGAAGCGCTTATAGGATCCTCGGGGACCCAGTACTTC.

Worth noting for this clone: At the DNA level, this CDR3 is encoded by other sequences in the same sample as well. V and J are TRBV30 and TRBJ1-2; D gene uncertain. V lost 0 bases to trimming and J lost 7 bases, with 6 bases between them. The germline V gene has CDR1 GTSNPN and CDR2 SVGIG (reference sequence). The CDR3 covers 11 residues. The CDR3 spells CAWSVGGGYTF. CDR3 sequence (DNA): TGTGCCTGGAGTGTAGGCGGTGGCTACACCTTC.

The chain couples TRBV7-2 to TRBJ1-5; D gene uncertain. The germline V gene encodes CDR1 SGHTA and CDR2 FQGNSA. The V end lost 5 bases, the J end lost 9 bases, and 11 bases lay between the germline ends. There are 12 residues in the CDR3. The CDR3 region is CASSRDLGPQHF. DNA for the CDR3: TGTGCCAGCAGCCGAGACCTGGGGCCCCAGCATTTT.

The chain employs TRBV5-1 and TRBJ2-1, with TRBD2 identical over 11 bases. There are 16 residues in the CDR3. V dropped 4 bases and J dropped 1; count of bases not matched to a gene: 4. Germline values: CDR1 SGHRS, CDR2 YFSETQ. As DNA, the CDR3 is TGCGCCAGCAGCACACTAGCGGGGGTGTCCTACAATGAGCAGTTCTTC. Its protein product is CASSTLAGVSYNEQFF.

In its sample, this clone was seen a few times. The chain employs TRBV2 and TRBJ1-6; TRBD1 matches 8 bases. This CDR3 contains 13 residues. V shed 6 bases and J 8 bases; nucleotides not matched to a gene: 3. Germline V gene sequence: CDR1 SNHLY, CDR2 FYNNEI. The CDR3 nucleotides are TGTGCCAGCAGCGAGGGACAGGATTCACCCCTCCACTTT. Translation gives CASSEGQDSPLHF.

The chain has TRBV5-1 and TRBJ2-7, with TRBD1 identical over 10 bases. Per the germline V gene, CDR1 is SGHRS and CDR2 is YFSETQ. The CDR3 totals 14 residues. Losses at the gene ends were 6 bases for V and 4 bases for J; bases not matched to a gene: 7. Here the CDR3 DNA reads TGCGCCAGCACCCCGGGACAGGGGCCGTACGAGCAGTACTTC. As protein: CASTPGQGPYEQYF.

The chain has TRBV16 and TRBJ2-4, with 7 nucleotides matching TRBD1. CDR3 length: 14 amino acids. V lost 4 bases to trimming and J lost 7 bases; unmatched junction nucleotides: 7. Germline lookup yields CDR1 KGHSY and CDR2 FQNENV. CDR3 residues: CASSLDGTANIQYF. The CDR3 region has the DNA TGTGCCAGCAGCCTAGATGGGACAGCTAACATTCAGTACTTC.

This clone was observed a single time. The chain has TRBV7-2 and TRBJ2-7; no clear D. The CDR3 runs to 12 residues. Germline lookup yields CDR1 SGHTA and CDR2 FQGNSA. The V and J ends lost 6 bases and 4 bases respectively, with 10 bases between them. The CDR3 DNA is TGTGCCAGCAGTTCGTCCGGGTACGAGCAGTACTTC. Residues: CASSSSGYEQYF.

This clone was counted only a few times. This chain connects TRBV7-2 to TRBJ1-5; D ambiguous. The V end was cut by 5 bases, the J end by 3 bases, with 8 bases between. Germline V CDR1 and CDR2: SGHTA, FQGNSA. CDR3 size: 13 residues. CDR3 coding DNA: TGTGCCAGCAGCCCTGACACCAATCAGCCCCAGCATTTT. As protein: CASSPDTNQPQHF.

This chain joins TRBV10-3 and TRBJ2-3; the match to TRBD2 covers 7 bases. Germline values: CDR1 ENHRY, CDR2 SYGVKD. This CDR3 region has 14 residues. V was clipped by 6 bases and J by 5 bases; unmatched bases: 8. Here the CDR3 DNA reads TGTGCCATCAGGACTAGCCGGCTTGGAGATACGCAGTATTTT. This sequence encodes CAIRTSRLGDTQYF.

This chain joins TRBV25-1 and TRBJ1-4; 9 bases agree with TRBD1. The V gene end was trimmed by 6 bases and the J gene end by 8 bases; junction bases not matched to a gene: 4. Germline V CDR1 and CDR2: MGHDK, SYGVNS. There are 13 residues in the CDR3. CDR3 in amino acids: CASSGQGREKLFF. CDR3 DNA: TGTGCCAGCAGCGGACAGGGGAGGGAAAAACTGTTTTTT.

The chain combines TRBV27 with TRBJ1-5, with no clear D. Looked up from germline, CDR1 is MNHEY and CDR2 is SMNVEV (reference sequence). The CDR3 length is 13 residues. The V end lost 6 bases, the J end lost 3 bases, and 9 bases lay between the germline ends. CDR3 amino acids: CASRYRNNQPQHF. The CDR3 nucleotides read TGTGCCAGCAGATATCGGAACAATCAGCCCCAGCATTTT.

This chain connects TRBV30 to TRBJ1-1; no firm D call. This CDR3 is built from 13 residues. V gave up 3 bases and J gave up 3 bases, with 11 bases separating them. Germline V gene lookup returns CDR1 GTSNPN and CDR2 SVGIG (reference sequence). CDR3 coding DNA: TGTGCCTGGAGCCCCATCAGTTACACTGAAGCTTTCTTT. This encodes CAWSPISYTEAFF.

A note on this clone: At one of its ends the junction is not consistent with the germline gene, which may arise from a read error. The genes are TRBV7-2 and TRBJ2-4, with 9 bases that match TRBD1. This CDR3 comprises 17 residues. Germline loops: CDR1 SGHTA, CDR2 FQGNSA. The CDR3 sequence: CASSQGVAGTGTNIQYF. The CDR3 bases are TGCGCCAGCAGCCAAGGAGTTGCCGGGACAGGGACGAACATTCAGTACTTC.

The J gene is TRBJ2-2, the V gene TRBV18; possibly TRBD1 or TRBD2 for D (5 bases each). Germline V gives CDR1 KGHSH, CDR2 LQKENI. The ends were cut back, 2 bases at V and 5 bases at J, with 15 bases in the middle. The CDR3 is 16 residues long. CDR3 nucleotides: TGTGCCAGCTCACCAATGGGACCACCAGAAACCGGGGAGCTGTTTTTT. This translates into CASSPMGPPETGELFF.

The chain has TRBV11-2 and TRBJ2-7; 8 nucleotides match TRBD1. CDR1 is SGHAT and CDR2 is FQNNGV in the germline V gene. There are 14 residues in the CDR3. The V segment lost 5 bases and the J segment 5 bases; nucleotides outside the gene matches: 8. The CDR3 DNA sequence: TGTGCCAGCAGCCCTACGGGACAGGACAACGAGCAGTACTTC. This sequence encodes CASSPTGQDNEQYF.

V and J are TRBV11-2 and TRBJ1-5; TRBD1 aligns across 9 bases. This CDR3 region has 14 residues. The ends lost 5 bases at V and 1 base at J; junction bases unmatched: 0. Germline V CDR1 and CDR2: SGHAT, FQNNGV. As DNA, the CDR3 is TGTGCCAGCAGCGGGACAGGGAGCAATCAGCCCCAGCATTTT. This codes for CASSGTGSNQPQHF.

A note on this clone: At the DNA level, this CDR3 is encoded by other sequences in the same sample as well. V is TRBV7-2 and J is TRBJ2-3; the D is unclear. V lost 1 base to trimming and J lost 0 bases, with 5 bases between them. There are 14 residues in the CDR3. Germline loops: CDR1 SGHTA, CDR2 FQGNSA. This CDR3 is CASSLGLSTDTQYF. CDR3 in DNA: TGTGCCAGCAGCTTAGGTCTAAGCACAGATACGCAGTATTTT. Looking up the rest from reference TRBV7-2 and TRBJ2-3 gives the full variable domain: GAGVSQSPSNKVTEKGKDVELRCDPISGHTALYWYRQSLGQGLEFLIYFQGNSAPDKSGLPSDRFSAERTGGSVSTLTIQRTQQEDSAVYLCASSLGLSTDTQYFGPGTRLTVL.

The rearrangement joins TRBV29-1 to TRBJ1-2; no definite D call. Germline lookup yields CDR1 SQVTM and CDR2 ANQGSEA. V lost 7 bases, J lost 0 bases, and 9 bases lay in between. The CDR3 extends over 12 amino acids. CDR3 sequence reads: CSAAQSNYGYTF. Here the CDR3 DNA reads TGCAGCGCCGCCCAGTCTAACTATGGCTACACCTTC.

This chain connects TRBV9 to TRBJ2-1; D uncertain. V lost 0 bases, J lost 7 bases, and 8 bases lay in between. Germline V gene sequence: CDR1 SGDLS, CDR2 YYNGEE. The CDR3 extends over 13 amino acids. The CDR3: CASSVAGTNEQFF. In DNA form, the CDR3 reads TGTGCCAGCAGCGTAGCGGGTACTAATGAGCAGTTCTTC.